The T cell receptor beta chain described here comes from a study of T cell responses to AZD1222 COVID-19 vaccine. Both about-4-week and about-12-week second-dose recipients were combined. Trimming took 5 bases from V and 6 from J, leaving 7 bases between them. The V gene's germline CDR1 is ENHRY and CDR2 SYGVKD. The CDR3 is made up of 12 amino acids. Here immunoSEQ multiplex PCR was the method, and the copy in TCRdb shows in-frame clones only, minus some. This table holds fewer than 130,000 clones, less than 95% found once. The source was peripheral blood, collected 28 days after the second AZD1222 dose. This chain uses TRBV10-3 with TRBJ2-2, with a weak D call TRBD1 (6 bases). The source is an adult who received the AZD1222 COVID-19 vaccine. CDR3 coding DNA: TGTGCCATCAGTACAGGGTCCGGGGAGCTGTTTTTT. Its protein is CAISTGSGELFF.